The 10 T cell receptor beta chains below all came from one sample that was sequenced in a study of metastatic and nonmetastatic thyroid tumors. MiXCR was used by TCRdb to re-call the PCR reads. Here the sample spans approximately 13,000 clones, around a third being singletons. No treatment had been given to any patient before thyroid surgery. The sequencing sample was made of tumor tissue. These receptor sequences come from a male donor with papillary thyroid cancer or a benign thyroid nodule (not recorded which). Some clones in this sample may be carry-over from other donors' samples.

This clone was seen once. The genes are TRBV11-2 and TRBJ2-1; 7 bases are a match to TRBD1. The trim removed 4 bases at V and 8 bases at J, leaving 14 bases unmatched. The CDR3 is 16 residues long. Germline CDR1 and CDR2: SGHAT and FQNNGV. CDR3 DNA: TGTGCCAGCAGCTCCTATGGGGTTTACAGGGGATATGAGCAGTTCTTC. It translates to CASSSYGVYRGYEQFF.

This chain joins TRBV30 and TRBJ2-7, with 11 bases lining up with TRBD2. The CDR3 is 15 residues long. V shed 3 bases and J 1 base; nucleotides not matched to a gene: 5. Germline V gene sequence: CDR1 GTSNPN, CDR2 SVGIG (reference sequence). The CDR3 here is CAWRDSGRGSYEQYF. Here the CDR3 DNA reads TGTGCCTGGAGGGATAGCGGGAGGGGATCCTACGAGCAGTACTTC.

The rearrangement joins TRBV6-1 to TRBJ2-7; D unclear. V was pared by 5 bases and J by 2 bases, with 13 bases between. This CDR3 contains 14 residues. CDR1 MNHNS and CDR2 SASEGT come from the germline V gene. CDR3 coding DNA: TGTGCCAGCAGTCCCCGGTCCCCACCCTACGAGCAGTACTTC. Translated: CASSPRSPPYEQYF.

This clone is medium-sized within its sample. The CDR3 reads CASSDNHQGLGTEAFF. The CDR3 nucleotides read TGTGCCAGCAGTGATAATCATCAGGGCCTGGGCACTGAAGCTTTCTTT. The J gene is TRBJ1-1, the V gene TRBV2, with a possible D match to TRBD1 (5 bases). V lost 3 bases to trimming and J lost 4 bases, with 18 bases between them. This CDR3 has 16 amino acids. Germline V gene sequence: CDR1 SNHLY, CDR2 FYNNEI.

V and J are TRBV7-2 and TRBJ2-7; D unresolved. Trimming removed 4 bases from V and 7 bases from J, with 14 bases in between. Germline CDR1 SGHTA, CDR2 FQGNSA. The CDR3 covers 13 residues. The CDR3 region has the DNA TGTGCCAGCAGCTCGAACCCCATCTTGGAGCAGTACTTC. Amino acids: CASSSNPILEQYF.

This chain joins TRBV6-1 and TRBJ2-7; 8 positions agree with TRBD2. V was pared by 8 bases and J by 2 bases, with 5 bases of the junction left unmatched. The CDR3 extends over 13 amino acids. Per germline, CDR1 MNHNS and CDR2 SASEGT. The CDR3 here is CASGIAGTYEQYF. Written as DNA, the CDR3 is TGTGCCAGCGGGATAGCGGGAACCTACGAGCAGTACTTC.

This clone showed up just once. The chain joins TRBV11-2 to TRBJ2-3, with 10 bases aligning to TRBD2. The V and J ends lost 1 base and 1 base, in that order; junction bases with no gene match: 11. CDR1 is SGHAT, CDR2 FQNNGV, per germline. The CDR3 is made up of 19 amino acids. This CDR3 is CASSLGPAGGPLGTDTQYF. The CDR3 DNA reads TGTGCCAGCAGCTTAGGTCCAGCGGGGGGGCCGCTAGGCACAGATACGCAGTATTTT.

The chain employs TRBV28 and TRBJ1-2; perhaps TRBD1 as D (5 bases). This CDR3 contains 14 residues. Deletions cut 5 bases from V and 6 bases from J, with 16 bases between. Germline V gives CDR1 MDHEN, CDR2 SYDVKM. This CDR3 reads CASSPPQGADGYTF. The CDR3 DNA reads TGTGCCAGCAGTCCCCCCCAGGGAGCTGATGGCTACACCTTC.

The sample holds a few counts of this clone. The chain employs TRBV19 and TRBJ1-2; possibly TRBD1 for D (5 bases). The CDR3 is 15 residues long. The germline V and J ends were trimmed by 1 base and 1 base, with 10 bases remaining between them. In germline, CDR1 is LNHDA, CDR2 SQIVND (reference sequence). CDR3 nucleotide sequence: TGTGCCAGTAGTATAGGGGACGGCGTTAACTATGGCTACACCTTC. Its protein product is CASSIGDGVNYGYTF.

The rearrangement links TRBV6-2 or TRBV6-3 to TRBJ2-2; tentatively, D is TRBD1 (6 bases). Per germline, CDR1 MNHEY and CDR2 SVGEGT. The CDR3 totals 16 residues. Trimming shortened V by 2 bases and J by 5 bases, and 15 bases separated the two germline ends. The CDR3 DNA is TGTGCCAGCAGTTACGGGTGGACAGAACGGACCGGGGAGCTGTTTTTT. Residues: CASSYGWTERTGELFF.